The 27 T cell receptor beta chains given below trace back to one sample, sequenced in a study of T-cell memory formation after mild COVID-19 (dated by TCRdb to the early 2020s). Receptors were amplified or captured by 5' RACE. The reads were generated on an Illumina NovaSeq 6000. The public sequencing data were trimmed at Q25 with fastp and processed into clonotypes with MiXCR by TCRdb, which kept only in-frame beta chains. Duplicate CDR3 protein sequences are folded into a single record with the most common DNA and genes. The sample table shows about 470,000 distinct CDR3 sequences, and more than 20% are seen once. The top ten clonotypes cover around 13% of the sample. The specimen was PBMCs or a T cell subset sorted from them (not recorded which). These receptors all stem from an adult woman who had mild COVID-19 (a few samples of this study predate the infection). The sample titles of this study are shuffled in the database, so cell type and time point are left out; the donor was told from shared clones.

V and J are TRBV4-3 and TRBJ2-3, with TRBD2 matching 8 bases. With V trimmed by 2 bases and J by 5 bases, 3 bases remained unmatched. The CDR3 contains 14 residues. CDR1 is LGHNA and CDR2 is YSLEER in the germline V gene. The CDR3 nucleotides are TGCGCCAGCAGCCAAAGCGGGGGAGGAGATACGCAGTATTTT. Its protein product is CASSQSGGGDTQYF.

The chain couples TRBV30 to TRBJ1-1; D is undetermined. The CDR3 has 15 amino acids. CDR1 is GTSNPN, CDR2 SVGIG, per germline (reference sequence). Trimming left V 0 bases short and J 2 bases short, with 13 bases between. DNA of the CDR3: TGTGCCTGGAGTGTAGGCCCGGAGGGAAACACTGAAGCTTTCTTT. Its protein is CAWSVGPEGNTEAFF.

In this sample, this clonotype turned up a few times. V gene TRBV9 combines with J gene TRBJ2-1, with 7 bases that match TRBD2. Germline V gene sequence: CDR1 SGDLS, CDR2 YYNGEE. The CDR3 runs to 16 residues. Unmatched junction bases numbered 4, after V lost 0 bases and J lost 1 base. This CDR3 is CASSVAAGVSYNEQFF. The CDR3 nucleotides read TGTGCCAGCAGCGTAGCGGCGGGGGTATCCTACAATGAGCAGTTCTTC.

Here the CDR3 DNA reads TGCGCCAGCAGCCAAGGTCGGGGTGGGGATGAGCAGTTCTTC. Translated: CASSQGRGGDEQFF. V and J are TRBV4-1 and TRBJ2-1, with D tentatively TRBD2 (5 bases). The CDR3 is 14 amino acids. V was trimmed by 1 base and J by 8 bases, leaving 12 bases between them. Germline V gene data show CDR1 as MGHRA and CDR2 as YSYEKL.

The chain joins TRBV10-3 to TRBJ1-5; D is unresolved. Germline V gives CDR1 ENHRY, CDR2 SYGVKD. V was pared by 10 bases and J by 0 bases, with 13 bases between. This CDR3 is built from 14 residues. The CDR3 loop reads CATSTVNSNQPQHF. CDR3 in DNA: TGTGCCACATCAACAGTCAATAGCAATCAGCCCCAGCATTTT.

This clonotype occurred a few times. The chain combines TRBV6-5 with TRBJ2-6, with no clear D. Germline-derived CDR1 and CDR2 are MNHEY and SVGAGI. Trimming removed 1 base from V and 4 bases from J, with 8 bases in between. The CDR3 runs 15 residues. The CDR3 spells CASSYLRFGANVLTF. CDR3 DNA sequence: TGTGCCAGCAGTTACTTGAGATTCGGGGCCAACGTCCTGACTTTC.

This chain uses TRBV12-3 or TRBV12-4 with TRBJ2-2; 9 positions agree with TRBD1. The CDR3 totals 15 residues. Trimming cost V 5 bases and J 5 bases; bases outside gene matches: 6. DNA for the CDR3: TGTGCCAGCAGTACCGGGACAGGGAGGACCGGGGAGCTGTTTTTT. Protein: CASSTGTGRTGELFF.

The V and J genes are TRBV9 and TRBJ2-7, with a possible D match to TRBD1 (6 bases). This CDR3 is 14 amino acids long. With 4 bases removed from V and 0 bases from J, the gap between germline ends came to 11 bases. The germline V gene has CDR1 SGDLS and CDR2 YYNGEE. The CDR3 protein is CASSTTGSSYEQYF. Written as DNA, the CDR3 is TGTGCCAGCAGCACGACAGGTAGCTCCTACGAGCAGTACTTC.

The chain links TRBV6-5 to TRBJ2-2; TRBD2 matches 13 bases. This CDR3 contains 20 residues. Germline V gives CDR1 MNHEY, CDR2 SVGAGI. V lost 6 bases to trimming and J lost 4 bases; unmatched junction nucleotides: 17. CDR3 amino acids: CASSHFGTSGTVLFTGELFF. CDR3 sequence (DNA): TGTGCCAGCAGCCACTTCGGGACTAGCGGGACGGTCCTGTTCACCGGGGAGCTGTTTTTT.

This clonotype came up many times. The junction departs from the called germline gene at one end, perhaps through a read error. V usage is TRBV12-3 or TRBV12-4 and J usage is TRBJ2-3; D is uncertain. This CDR3 has 11 amino acids. CDR3 sequence (DNA): TGCGCCAGCAGCTTGAAAGATACGCAGTATTTT. It codes for CASSLKDTQYF.

J is TRBJ1-1 and V is TRBV6-1, with unresolved D. Germline V gene sequence: CDR1 MNHNS, CDR2 SASEGT. Trimming removed 8 bases at V and 8 bases at J, with 15 bases between. This CDR3 is built from 12 residues. CDR3 loop: CASASGLPEAFF. In DNA form, the CDR3 reads TGTGCCAGCGCTAGCGGATTACCCGAAGCTTTCTTT.

The chain links TRBV6-2 or TRBV6-3 to TRBJ1-2, with D tentatively TRBD1 (6 bases). The CDR3 is made up of 14 amino acids. Germline V lookup: CDR1 MNHEY, CDR2 SVGEGT. Trimming shortened V by 2 bases and J by 8 bases, and 15 bases separated the two germline ends. This CDR3 is CASSYNRALWGYTF. CDR3 bases: TGTGCCAGCAGTTACAACAGGGCCCTTTGGGGCTACACCTTC.

The chain employs TRBV7-7 and TRBJ2-5, with 7 bases fitting TRBD2. Germline loops: CDR1 SSHAT, CDR2 FNYEAQ (reference sequence). There are 15 residues in the CDR3. The V and J ends lost 5 bases and 1 base, in that order; junction bases with no gene match: 7. The CDR3 region is CASSVSPSGQETQYF. In DNA, the CDR3 is TGTGCCAGCAGCGTAAGCCCTAGCGGCCAAGAGACCCAGTACTTC.

This chain joins TRBV5-1 and TRBJ2-1; D could derive from TRBD1 or TRBD2 (6 bases each). In germline, CDR1 is SGHRS, CDR2 YFSETQ. The germline V and J ends were trimmed by 3 bases and 6 bases, with 13 bases remaining between them. This CDR3 has 14 amino acids. For the CDR3, the DNA is TGCGCCAGCAGCTCTGGAGGGGGGCGCAATGAGCAGTTCTTC. This codes for CASSSGGGRNEQFF.

This sequence joins TRBV11-2 and TRBJ2-7; 11 nucleotides match TRBD2. This CDR3 has 17 amino acids. CDR1 SGHAT and CDR2 FQNNGV come from the germline V gene. With 3 bases clipped from V and 0 bases from J, the junction kept 7 bases outside the gene matches. Written as DNA, the CDR3 is TGTGCCAGCAGCTTCGGGACTAGCGGCGCCTACTCCTACGAGCAGTACTTC. Translated, it gives CASSFGTSGAYSYEQYF.

This chain joins TRBV12-3 or TRBV12-4 and TRBJ2-7; possibly TRBD1 or TRBD2 for D (5 bases each). The CDR3 has 14 residues. V was trimmed by 5 bases and J by 7 bases, leaving 18 bases between them. CDR3 nucleotides: TGTGCCAGCAGTCCGGGGACGGACTTTACGGAGCAGTACTTC. Translation gives CASSPGTDFTEQYF.

The chain is built from TRBV24-1 and TRBJ1-2, with a possible D match to TRBD1 (5 bases). The CDR3 runs to 17 residues. Germline assignment: CDR1 KGHDR and CDR2 SFDVKD. V lost 3 bases and J lost 4, with 20 bases in between. CDR3 DNA: TGTGCCACCAGTGATGGACTCTGGACAAGGACGGGCTATGGCTACACCTTC. Translation gives CATSDGLWTRTGYGYTF.

The chain has TRBV6-2 or TRBV6-3 and TRBJ2-2; D is unclear. The CDR3 consists of 13 residues. With 5 bases removed from V and 8 bases from J, the gap between germline ends came to 12 bases. The germline gives CDR1 MNHEY, CDR2 SVGEGT. CDR3 coding DNA: TGTGCCAGCAGTCCTCAGAAGTTGGGGGAGCTGTTTTTT. Translated: CASSPQKLGELFF.

J is TRBJ2-3 and V is TRBV6-5; perhaps TRBD1 as D (6 bases). V was cut by 6 bases and J by 6 bases, with 10 bases left in between. The CDR3 is 12 residues long. The germline V gene encodes CDR1 MNHEY and CDR2 SVGAGI. The chain's CDR3 is CASRTGMDTQYF. In DNA form, the CDR3 reads TGTGCCAGCAGAACAGGGATGGATACGCAGTATTTT.

This clonotype was detected ten times or more. The chain recombines TRBV3-1 with TRBJ2-5, with 9 bases matching TRBD2. Trimming cost V 3 bases and J 1 base; bases outside gene matches: 9. CDR3 size: 17 residues. From germline, CDR1 is LGHDT and CDR2 YNNKEL (reference sequence). The CDR3 loop reads CASSQIASGEFQETQYF. DNA for the CDR3: TGTGCCAGCAGCCAGATAGCTAGCGGGGAGTTCCAAGAGACCCAGTACTTC.

This clonotype came up a few times. The chain employs TRBV7-9 and TRBJ2-7; D not certain. Germline V lookup: CDR1 SEHNR, CDR2 FQNEAQ (reference sequence). This CDR3 has 14 residues. The V end was cut by 5 bases, the J end by 3 bases, with 14 bases between. In DNA form, the CDR3 reads TGTGCCAGCAGCCCAGACACGAGTCGCTACGAGCAGTACTTC. Translation: CASSPDTSRYEQYF.

The rearrangement links TRBV6-5 to TRBJ2-2, with a possible D match to TRBD2 (6 bases). The CDR3 extends over 14 amino acids. The germline V gene encodes CDR1 MNHEY and CDR2 SVGAGI. The ends were cut back, 7 bases at V and 2 bases at J, with 11 bases in the middle. This CDR3 reads CASTGGDNTGELFF. The DNA of the CDR3 is TGTGCCAGCACCGGCGGGGATAACACCGGGGAGCTGTTTTTT.

This clonotype was counted only a few times. DNA of the CDR3: TGTGCCAGCAGCTTAGGACGACTAGCGGGGGCCGGATCCACAGATACGCAGTATTTT. It codes for CASSLGRLAGAGSTDTQYF. The chain combines TRBV7-8 with TRBJ2-3; TRBD2 matches at 12 bases. This CDR3 has 19 residues. The germline CDR1 and CDR2 sequences are SGHVS and FQNEAQ. V shed 1 base and J 2 bases; nucleotides not matched to a gene: 10.

This clonotype was recorded a few times. V gene TRBV6-2 or TRBV6-3 combines with J gene TRBJ2-7; D may be TRBD2 (6 bases). Germline CDR1 MNHEY, CDR2 SVGEGT. The V and J ends lost 2 bases and 3 bases respectively, with 11 bases between them. The CDR3 has 14 residues. The DNA of the CDR3 is TGTGCCAGCAGTTACCAAACTAGCAGCTACGAGCAGTACTTC. Protein product: CASSYQTSSYEQYF.

The table lists this clonotype with a few counts. Here the CDR3 reads CASSRKEVPSYEQYF. Here the CDR3 DNA reads TGTGCCAGCAGCCGTAAGGAGGTTCCCTCCTACGAGCAGTACTTC. This chain joins TRBV7-9 and TRBJ2-7; D is possibly TRBD2 (5 bases). The V gene lost 5 bases and the J gene lost 0 bases, with 14 bases spanning the gap. The CDR3 has 15 residues. Germline V gene sequence: CDR1 SEHNR, CDR2 FQNEAQ (reference sequence).

This clonotype occurred a few times. The V and J genes are TRBV6-2 or TRBV6-3 and TRBJ2-3; 12 nucleotides align to TRBD2. The germline gives CDR1 MNHEY, CDR2 SVGEGT. The CDR3 covers 16 residues. The V segment lost 6 bases and the J segment 2 bases; nucleotides outside the gene matches: 6. This chain's CDR3 is CASRLAGGENTDTQYF. In nucleotides, the CDR3 is TGTGCCAGCAGACTAGCGGGAGGAGAGAACACAGATACGCAGTATTTT.

This chain joins TRBV6-5 and TRBJ1-3, with a tentative D call TRBD1 (5 bases). The CDR3 is 16 amino acids. Between the trimmed V and J ends, which lost 6 bases and 3 bases, there was a span of 18 bases. Germline V CDR1 and CDR2: MNHEY, SVGAGI. CDR3 in DNA: TGTGCCAGCAGGACAGCTAACCGGGGGATTGGAAACACCATATATTTT. Encoded protein: CASRTANRGIGNTIYF.